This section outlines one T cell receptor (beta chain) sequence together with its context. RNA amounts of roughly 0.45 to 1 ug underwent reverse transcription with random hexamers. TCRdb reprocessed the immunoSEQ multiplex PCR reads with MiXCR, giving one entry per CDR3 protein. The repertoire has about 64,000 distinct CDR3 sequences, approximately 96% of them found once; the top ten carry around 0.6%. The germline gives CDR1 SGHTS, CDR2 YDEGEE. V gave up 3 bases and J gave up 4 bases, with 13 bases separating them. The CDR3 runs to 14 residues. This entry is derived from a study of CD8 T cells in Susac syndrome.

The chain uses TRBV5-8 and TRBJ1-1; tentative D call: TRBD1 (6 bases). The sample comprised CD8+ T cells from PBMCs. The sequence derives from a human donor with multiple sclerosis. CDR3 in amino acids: CASSSEGQSTEAFF. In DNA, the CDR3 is TGTGCCAGCAGCTCGGAAGGACAGTCCACTGAAGCTTTCTTT.